This TCR beta chain stems from a study of T cell changes during pregnancy in multiple sclerosis. The J segment lost 7 bases and the V segment lost 4 bases, leaving 8 bases of the junction unmatched. The CDR3 contains 14 residues. Germline CDR1 is SGHDT and CDR2 is YYEEEE. Profiling relied on immunoSEQ multiplex PCR, and the TCRdb table lists in-frame clones only, not all of them. Of over 35,000 clones listed, 80% to 95% are singletons. Specimen: peripheral blood. The chain uses TRBV5-6 and TRBJ1-5, with 7 bases lining up with TRBD1. This TCR came from a female donor with multiple sclerosis, enrolled in a pregnancy study. CDR3 region: CASSATGVGQPQHF. In DNA form, the CDR3 reads TGTGCCAGCAGCGCAACAGGGGTCGGGCAGCCCCAGCATTTT.